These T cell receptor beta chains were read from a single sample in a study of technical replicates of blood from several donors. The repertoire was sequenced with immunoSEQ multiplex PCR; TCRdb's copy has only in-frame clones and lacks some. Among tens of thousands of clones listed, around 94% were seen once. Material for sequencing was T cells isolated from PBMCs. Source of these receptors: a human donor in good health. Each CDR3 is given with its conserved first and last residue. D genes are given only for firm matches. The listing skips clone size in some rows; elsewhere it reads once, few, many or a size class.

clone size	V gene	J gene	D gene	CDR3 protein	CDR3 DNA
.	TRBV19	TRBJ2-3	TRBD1	CASSLVRPGQGADTQYF	TGTGCCAGTAGCCTCGTGCGGCCGGGACAGGGGGCAGATACGCAGTATTTT
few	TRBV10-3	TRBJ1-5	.	CAISEGAFGSNQPQHF	TGTGCCATCAGTGAGGGGGCTTTCGGGAGCAATCAGCCCCAGCATTTT
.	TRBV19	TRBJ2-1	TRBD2	CASSRAGGPGEQFF	TGTGCCAGTAGTAGGGCGGGAGGGCCTGGTGAGCAGTTCTTC
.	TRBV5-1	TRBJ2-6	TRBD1	CASSPRTGPYSGANVLTF	TGCGCCAGCAGCCCACGGACAGGGCCGTACTCTGGGGCCAACGTCCTGACTTTC
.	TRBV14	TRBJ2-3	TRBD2	CASSPRPSGRTDTQYF	TGTGCCAGCAGCCCCCGGCCTAGCGGGAGGACAGATACGCAGTATTTT
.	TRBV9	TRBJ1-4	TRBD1	CASSVTGGGEKLFF	TGTGCCAGCAGCGTTACAGGGGGCGGAGAAAAACTGTTTTTT
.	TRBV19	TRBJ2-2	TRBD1	CASSMTGAPNTGELFF	TGTGCCAGTAGTATGACAGGGGCCCCGAACACCGGGGAGCTGTTTTTT
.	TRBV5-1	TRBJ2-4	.	CASSLAADRSTIQYF	TGCGCCAGCAGCTTGGCAGCCGACAGATCGACCATTCAGTACTTC
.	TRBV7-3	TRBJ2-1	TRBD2	CASSLIGGVGGNEQFF	TGTGCCAGCAGCTTAATCGGGGGGGTCGGGGGCAATGAGCAGTTCTTC
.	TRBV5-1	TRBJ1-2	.	CASSFETAFYGYTF	TGCGCCAGCAGCTTCGAGACAGCCTTCTATGGCTACACCTTC
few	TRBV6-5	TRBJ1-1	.	CASRDSSTEAFF	TGTGCCAGCAGGGACAGTAGCACTGAAGCTTTCTTT
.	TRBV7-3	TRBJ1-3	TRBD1	CASSLQGTSGNTIYF	TGTGCCAGCAGCCTACAGGGGACCTCTGGAAACACCATATATTTT
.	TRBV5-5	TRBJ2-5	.	CASSPPVAGGETQYF	TGTGCCAGCAGCCCCCCTGTGGCCGGCGGGGAGACCCAGTACTTC
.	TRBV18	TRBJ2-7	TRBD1	CASSPPGDREYEQYF	TGTGCCAGCTCACCACCGGGGGACAGGGAATACGAGCAGTACTTC
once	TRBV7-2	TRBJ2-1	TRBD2	CASSLIAGGYNEQFF	TGTGCCAGCAGCTTAATAGCGGGAGGCTACAATGAGCAGTTCTTC
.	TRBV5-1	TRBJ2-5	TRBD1	CASSLGQGETQYF	TGCGCCAGCAGCTTGGGACAGGGTGAGACCCAGTACTTC
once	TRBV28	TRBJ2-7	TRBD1	CASSLDRAPEQYF	TGTGCCAGCAGTTTGGACAGGGCCCCCGAGCAGTACTTC
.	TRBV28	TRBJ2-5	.	CASSTLPGGSETQYF	TGTGCCAGCAGCACTCTGCCGGGGGGCAGCGAGACCCAGTACTTC
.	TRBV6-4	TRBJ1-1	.	CASRIGQNTEAFF	TGTGCCAGCAGAATCGGACAGAACACTGAAGCTTTCTTT
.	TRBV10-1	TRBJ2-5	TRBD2	CASSDGLADQETQYF	TGCGCCAGCAGTGATGGACTAGCGGACCAAGAGACCCAGTACTTC
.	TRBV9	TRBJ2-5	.	CASGGAAEETQYF	TGTGCCAGCGGGGGGGCGGCAGAAGAGACCCAGTACTTC
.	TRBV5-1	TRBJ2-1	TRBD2	CASSPGLYFGEQFF	TGCGCCAGCAGCCCGGGACTATACTTCGGTGAGCAGTTCTTC
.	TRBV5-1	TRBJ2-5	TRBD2	CASSFGPSGGAERETQYF	TGCGCCAGCAGCTTTGGGCCTAGCGGGGGGGCGGAAAGAGAGACCCAGTACTTC
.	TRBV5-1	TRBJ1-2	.	CASSPGAPVPGYTF	TGCGCCAGCAGCCCTGGAGCACCGGTCCCTGGCTACACCTTC
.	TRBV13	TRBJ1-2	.	CASSLGFDGYTF	TGTGCCAGCAGCTTAGGATTCGATGGCTACACCTTC
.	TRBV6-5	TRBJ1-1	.	CASRVRGGTEAFF	TGTGCCAGCAGGGTGAGGGGAGGTACTGAAGCTTTCTTT
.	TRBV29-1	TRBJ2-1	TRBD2	CSGAGGQRNEQFF	TGCAGCGGGGCGGGGGGGCAACGAAATGAGCAGTTCTTC
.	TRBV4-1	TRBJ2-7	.	CASSLSTPYEQYF	TGCGCCAGCAGTCTGAGTACCCCCTACGAGCAGTACTTC
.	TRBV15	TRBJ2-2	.	CATSRQGTGELFF	TGTGCCACCAGCAGGCAGGGGACCGGGGAGCTGTTTTTT
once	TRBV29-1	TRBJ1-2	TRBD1	CSVEPGGNYGYTF	TGCAGCGTTGAACCAGGGGGAAACTATGGCTACACCTTC
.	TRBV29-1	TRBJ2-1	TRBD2	CSVGERGGPSFYNEQFF	TGCAGCGTTGGAGAGCGGGGGGGCCCTTCTTTCTACAATGAGCAGTTCTTC
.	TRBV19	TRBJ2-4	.	CASSIGGAENIQYF	TGTGCCAGTAGTATAGGGGGCGCTGAAAACATTCAGTACTTC
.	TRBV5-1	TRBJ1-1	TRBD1	CASSWGQGAFTEAFF	TGCGCCAGCAGCTGGGGACAGGGGGCGTTTACTGAAGCTTTCTTT
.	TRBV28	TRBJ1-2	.	CASSMGGEGYTF	TGTGCCAGCAGTATGGGTGGAGAAGGCTACACCTTC
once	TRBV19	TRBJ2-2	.	CASMGLKNTGELFF	TGTGCCAGCATGGGACTGAAGAACACCGGGGAGCTGTTTTTT
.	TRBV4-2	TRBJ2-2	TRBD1	CASSNPDRGTGELFF	TGTGCCAGCAGCAACCCGGACAGGGGAACCGGGGAGCTGTTTTTT
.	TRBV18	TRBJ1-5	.	CASSLQGNQPQHF	TGTGCCAGCTCACTCCAGGGAAATCAGCCCCAGCATTTT
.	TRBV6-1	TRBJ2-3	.	CASSGPRDLTRDTQYF	TGTGCCAGCAGTGGACCCCGGGACTTAACACGAGATACGCAGTATTTT
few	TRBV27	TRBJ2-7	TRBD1	CASSRVTGAPRLYEQYF	TGTGCCAGCAGTAGGGTAACAGGGGCCCCTCGTCTCTACGAGCAGTACTTC
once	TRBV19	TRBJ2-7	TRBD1	CASSIKLDRGRYEQYF	TGTGCCAGTAGTATAAAACTCGACAGGGGGCGGTACGAGCAGTACTTC
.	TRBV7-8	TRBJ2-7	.	CASSLARGRENEQYF	TGTGCCAGCAGCTTAGCCCGGGGGAGAGAGAACGAGCAGTACTTC
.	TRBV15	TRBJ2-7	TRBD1	CATSNRGVTYEQYF	TGTGCCACCAGCAACAGGGGGGTAACCTACGAGCAGTACTTC
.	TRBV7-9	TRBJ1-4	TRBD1	CASSFYQGENEKLFF	TGTGCCAGCAGCTTTTACCAGGGGGAGAATGAAAAACTGTTTTTT
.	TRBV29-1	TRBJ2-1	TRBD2	CGRGSGLNSYNEQFF	TGCGGGCGGGGGTCGGGCTTAAACTCCTACAATGAGCAGTTCTTC
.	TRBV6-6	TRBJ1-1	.	CASSSTGVNTEAFF	TGTGCCAGCAGTTCGACGGGAGTGAACACTGAAGCTTTCTTT
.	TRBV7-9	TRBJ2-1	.	CASSLQEDSSFF	TGTGCCAGCAGCTTACAGGAGGACAGCAGCTTCTTC
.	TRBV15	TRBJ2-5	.	CATSSPKETQYF	TGTGCCACCAGCAGTCCAAAAGAGACCCAGTACTTC
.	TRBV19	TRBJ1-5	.	CASSITVQVPLHQHF	TGTGCCAGTAGTATAACCGTACAGGTACCCCTTCATCAGCATTTT
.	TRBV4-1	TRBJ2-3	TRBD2	CASSQGSGGAADTQYF	TGCGCCAGCAGCCAAGGGAGCGGGGGGGCAGCAGATACGCAGTATTTT
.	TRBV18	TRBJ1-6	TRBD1	CASSPTQGANSPLHF	TGTGCCAGCTCACCGACACAGGGGGCTAATTCACCCCTCCACTTT
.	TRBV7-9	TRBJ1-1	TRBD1	CASSFGQGKDSEAFF	TGTGCCAGCAGCTTTGGACAGGGGAAAGACTCTGAAGCTTTCTTT
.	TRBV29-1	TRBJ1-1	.	CSVVGTHEAFF	TGCAGCGTTGTGGGGACACACGAAGCTTTCTTT